A single sample is the source of the 22 T cell receptor beta chains below, sequenced in a study of blood T cell repertoires in COVID-19. Some clones are missing from TCRdb's copy, which holds only in-frame ones; the method was immunoSEQ multiplex PCR. The sample shows some 180,000 clones, about 84% of them seen only once. Sequencing was carried out using peripheral blood. The origin of the receptors is a human donor in a cohort sampled during active COVID-19.

The V and J genes are TRBV11-2 and TRBJ1-6; TRBD1 aligns across 7 bases. The V segment lost 4 bases and the J segment 6 bases; nucleotides outside the gene matches: 3. Germline lookup yields CDR1 SGHAT and CDR2 FQNNGV. This CDR3 has 14 amino acids. This chain's CDR3 is CASSSTGVNSPLHF. The CDR3 region has the DNA TGTGCCAGCAGCTCAACAGGGGTTAATTCACCCCTCCACTTT.

This clone was seen only once. The V gene is TRBV5-1, the J gene TRBJ1-1, with 9 positions matching TRBD1. V gave up 4 bases and J gave up 4 bases; unmatched junction bases: 5. CDR3 length equals 14 residues. Germline V gene sequence: CDR1 SGHRS, CDR2 YFSETQ. The CDR3, as DNA: TGCGCCAGCAGCATTACGACAGGGGGCACTGAAGCTTTCTTT. Translating it yields CASSITTGGTEAFF.

The rearrangement joins TRBV19 to TRBJ1-4; TRBD1 is a possible D gene (6 bases). The CDR3 contains 16 residues. Looked up from germline, CDR1 is LNHDA and CDR2 is SQIVND (reference sequence). Trimming stripped 3 bases from V and 7 bases from J, with 18 bases between. The chain's CDR3 is CASSMDEQGASEKLFF. CDR3 bases: TGTGCCAGTAGTATGGACGAACAGGGAGCGAGTGAAAAACTGTTTTTT.

The gene calls are TRBV13 and TRBJ1-1, with TRBD1 matching 8 bases. The CDR3 is 15 amino acids. Germline CDR1 is PRHDT and CDR2 is FYEKMQ (reference sequence). With 5 bases clipped from V and 5 bases from J, the junction kept 10 bases outside the gene matches. The DNA of the CDR3 is TGTGCCAGCAGCCTGTGGACAGGGACGGGGACTGAAGCTTTCTTT. It translates to CASSLWTGTGTEAFF.

This clone was recorded only once. The rearrangement links TRBV5-4 to TRBJ1-1; D not resolved. This CDR3 has 12 residues. Germline CDR1 SGHNT, CDR2 YYREEE (reference sequence). Trimming left V 1 base short and J 2 bases short, with 3 bases between. CDR3 nucleotides: TGTGCCAGCAGCTTGCCTAACACTGAAGCTTTCTTT. It encodes CASSLPNTEAFF.

This clone was counted only a few times. V usage is TRBV27 and J usage is TRBJ2-7, with D perhaps matching TRBD2 (6 bases). Trimming removed 5 bases from V and 4 bases from J, with 18 bases in between. Germline lookup yields CDR1 MNHEY and CDR2 SMNVEV (reference sequence). CDR3 length equals 15 residues. CDR3 sequence reads: CASSRGGQFPYEQYF. As DNA, the CDR3 is TGTGCCAGCAGTAGGGGAGGACAATTCCCATACGAGCAGTACTTC.

This chain uses TRBV5-4 with TRBJ1-1, with D tentatively TRBD1 (5 bases). The V and J ends lost 0 bases and 0 bases respectively, with 12 bases between them. The CDR3 totals 16 residues. Germline V gene lookup returns CDR1 SGHNT and CDR2 YYREEE (reference sequence). The CDR3 DNA is TGTGCCAGCAGCTTGGGGGGCCCAGGCATGAACACTGAAGCTTTCTTT. Protein sequence: CASSLGGPGMNTEAFF. The whole variable domain, remainder taken from reference TRBV5-4 and TRBJ1-1, is ETGVTQSPTHLIKTRGQQVTLRCSSQSGHNTVSWYQQALGQGPQFIFQYYREEENGRGNFPPRFSGLQFPNYSSELNVNALELDDSALYLCASSLGGPGMNTEAFFGQGTRLTVV.

As concerns this clone: One end of the junction does not line up with germline, which may come from a read error. The chain is built from TRBV19 and TRBJ1-5; 8 nucleotides agree with TRBD1. There are 16 residues in the CDR3. Per the germline V gene, CDR1 is LNHDA and CDR2 is SQIVND (reference sequence). Written as DNA, the CDR3 is TGTGCCAGTAGAATAGAACCGGGACAGGGCAATCAGCCCCAGCATTTT. Its protein product is CASRIEPGQGNQPQHF.

The chain is built from TRBV19 and TRBJ2-4, with D perhaps TRBD2 (5 bases). Germline CDR1 reads LNHDA; CDR2 reads SQIVND (reference sequence). Trimming cost V 3 bases and J 2 bases, with 17 bases left between them. This CDR3 is built from 17 residues. The CDR3 loop is CASSIRPEGISKNIQYF. The CDR3 region has the DNA TGTGCCAGTAGTATTAGACCCGAGGGAATTTCCAAAAACATTCAGTACTTC.

A single count supports this clone. The chain has TRBV15 and TRBJ1-1; D not resolved. The CDR3 is made up of 15 amino acids. The V end was cut by 3 bases, the J end by 2 bases, with 13 bases between. Germline-derived CDR1 and CDR2 are LNHNV and YYDKDF (reference sequence). CDR3 protein: CATSRVGRANTEAFF. CDR3 DNA sequence: TGTGCCACCAGCAGGGTAGGGAGGGCCAACACTGAAGCTTTCTTT.

The chain has TRBV10-2 and TRBJ1-6; 12 bases align to TRBD1. The V gene's germline CDR1 is WSHSY and CDR2 SAAADI. V was clipped by 5 bases and J by 8 bases; unmatched bases: 10. The CDR3 is 17 residues long. The CDR3 protein is CASSRGTGGGRDSPLHF. The CDR3 DNA follows: TGCGCCAGCAGTCGAGGGACAGGGGGCGGGAGGGATTCACCCCTCCACTTT.

This chain joins TRBV5-6 and TRBJ2-5; TRBD1 aligns across 7 bases. The CDR3 totals 13 residues. The junction had 3 bases not matched to a gene; V was cut back by 4 bases and J by 3 bases. Germline loops: CDR1 SGHDT, CDR2 YYEEEE. The CDR3 DNA is TGTGCCAGCAGCCGGGACAGAGAAGAGACCCAGTACTTC. Its protein is CASSRDREETQYF.

J is TRBJ1-6 and V is TRBV19; D perhaps matches TRBD1 (5 bases). Germline lookup yields CDR1 LNHDA and CDR2 SQIVND (reference sequence). V was trimmed by 8 bases and J by 1 base, leaving 12 bases between them. The CDR3 spans 15 residues. The CDR3 protein is CASQGVKSYNSPLHF. In DNA, the CDR3 is TGTGCCAGTCAAGGGGTGAAGTCCTATAATTCACCCCTCCACTTT.

CDR3 coding DNA: TGTGCCAGCAGCGCCACCGGGGATGAGCAGTTCTTC. This codes for CASSATGDEQFF. V is TRBV9 and J is TRBJ2-1, with a weak D call TRBD2 (5 bases). The germline gives CDR1 SGDLS, CDR2 YYNGEE. V was trimmed by 3 bases and J by 8 bases, leaving 9 bases between them. The CDR3 length is 12 residues.

This chain joins TRBV3-1 (or the pseudogene TRBV3-2) and TRBJ2-5; D is possibly TRBD2 (6 bases). V gave up 0 bases and J gave up 6 bases, with 8 bases separating them. CDR3 length: 13 amino acids. Germline V CDR1 and CDR2: LGHDT, YNNKEL (reference sequence). The CDR3 reads CASSQDGGKTQYF. As DNA, the CDR3 is TGTGCCAGCAGCCAAGATGGCGGGAAGACCCAGTACTTC.

The chain carries TRBV6-2 or TRBV6-3 and TRBJ2-5; a weak D match, TRBD2 (6 bases). Germline loops: CDR1 MNHEY, CDR2 SVGEGT. The CDR3 spans 14 residues. Trimming pared 6 bases from V and 1 base from J, leaving 12 bases between. CDR3 bases: TGTGCCAGCAGCCACTTGACTAGCCAAGAGACCCAGTACTTC. It codes for CASSHLTSQETQYF.

Turning to this clone: Distinct nucleotide sequences in the sample also encode this CDR3. Here the CDR3 DNA reads TGTGCCAGCAGCTTAACAGGGAACACTGAAGCTTTCTTT. Translating gives CASSLTGNTEAFF. The V and J genes are TRBV7-9 and TRBJ1-1, with D perhaps matching TRBD1 (5 bases). This CDR3 is built from 13 residues. The V and J ends lost 2 bases and 1 base respectively, with 5 bases between them. The V gene's germline CDR1 is SEHNR and CDR2 FQNEAQ (reference sequence).

This clone appeared a single time. The V and J genes are TRBV5-1 and TRBJ2-2, with 9 bases aligning to TRBD2. With 0 bases clipped from V and 5 bases from J, the junction kept 14 bases outside the gene matches. In germline, CDR1 is SGHRS, CDR2 YFSETQ. This CDR3 is built from 19 residues. As DNA, the CDR3 is TGCGCCAGCAGCTTGGCCGGTGGACTAGCGCCTAGTAAAACCGGGGAGCTGTTTTTT. Protein sequence: CASSLAGGLAPSKTGELFF.

The rearrangement links TRBV4-1 to TRBJ1-4; tentatively, D is TRBD1 (5 bases). V lost 1 base and J lost 8, with 14 bases in between. This CDR3 has 15 residues. Per the germline V gene, CDR1 is MGHRA and CDR2 is YSYEKL. The CDR3 bases are TGCGCCAGCAGCCAAGTACGGGGGGAATCGGAAAAACTGTTTTTT. Translating gives CASSQVRGESEKLFF.

The rearrangement uses TRBV10-3 and TRBJ2-5; 9 positions match TRBD2. Germline-derived CDR1 and CDR2 are ENHRY and SYGVKD. V shed 10 bases, J shed 2 bases, and the junction held 5 bases outside the gene matches. The CDR3 is made up of 13 amino acids. CDR3 sequence: CATGLALQETQYF. The CDR3 DNA follows: TGTGCCACCGGACTAGCGCTACAAGAGACCCAGTACTTC.

This clone was recorded once. This chain connects TRBV5-8 to TRBJ1-5, with 7 positions matching TRBD1. V lost 3 bases to trimming and J lost 0 bases; unmatched junction nucleotides: 3. Per the germline V gene, CDR1 is SGHTS and CDR2 is YDEGEE. The CDR3 length is 15 residues. CDR3: CASSSGTDSNQPQHF. The CDR3 coding sequence is TGTGCCAGCAGCTCTGGGACAGATAGCAATCAGCCCCAGCATTTT.

This chain links TRBV24-1 with TRBJ2-2; D gene ambiguous. CDR3 length: 14 residues. Germline V gene sequence: CDR1 KGHDR, CDR2 SFDVKD. The V end lost 2 bases, the J end lost 4 bases, and 7 bases lay between the germline ends. Here the CDR3 DNA reads TGTGCCACCAGTGATTCTGTGTTCACCGGGGAGCTGTTTTTT. It encodes CATSDSVFTGELFF.